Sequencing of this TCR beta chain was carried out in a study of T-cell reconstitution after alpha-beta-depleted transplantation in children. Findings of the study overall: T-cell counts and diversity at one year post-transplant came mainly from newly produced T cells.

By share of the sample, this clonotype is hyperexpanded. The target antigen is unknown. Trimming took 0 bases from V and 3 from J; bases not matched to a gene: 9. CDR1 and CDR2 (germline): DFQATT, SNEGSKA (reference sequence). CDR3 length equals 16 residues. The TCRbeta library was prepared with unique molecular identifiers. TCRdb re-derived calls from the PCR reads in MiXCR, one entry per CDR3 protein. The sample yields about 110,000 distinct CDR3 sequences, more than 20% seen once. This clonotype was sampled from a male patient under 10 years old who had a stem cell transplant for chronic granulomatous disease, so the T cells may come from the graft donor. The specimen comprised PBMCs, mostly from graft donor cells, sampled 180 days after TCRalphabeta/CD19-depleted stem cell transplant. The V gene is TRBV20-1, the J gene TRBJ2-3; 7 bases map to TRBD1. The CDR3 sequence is CSARDVDRAFTDTQYF. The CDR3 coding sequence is TGCAGTGCTAGAGATGTAGACAGGGCTTTTACAGATACGCAGTATTTT.